Following are 20 T cell receptor beta chains from one sample sequenced in a study of blood T cell repertoires in COVID-19. TCRdb's copy holds only in-frame clones and misses some; the assay was immunoSEQ multiplex PCR. The data contain roughly 300,000 clones, 81% of them seen just once; the ten biggest clones take up 2.5% to 3%. What was sequenced was peripheral blood. These receptors were collected from a woman aged 55 to 70 with active or convalescent COVID-19.

V usage is TRBV4-3 and J usage is TRBJ1-3; perhaps TRBD1 as D (5 bases). The CDR3 runs to 16 residues. V was clipped by 1 base and J by 3 bases, with 13 bases between them. Germline V gene lookup returns CDR1 LGHNA and CDR2 YSLEER. The CDR3 DNA is TGCGCCAGCAGCCAAGTTCTCCAGGGTTTTGGAAACACCATATATTTT. Translating gives CASSQVLQGFGNTIYF.

The rearrangement uses TRBV6-6 and TRBJ2-2; 9 positions match TRBD1. The trim removed 2 bases at V and 6 bases at J, leaving 7 bases unmatched. Looked up from germline, CDR1 is MNHNY and CDR2 is SVGAGI (reference sequence). The CDR3 is 16 amino acids. Here the CDR3 reads CASSYAWTGDSGELFF. CDR3 bases: TGTGCCAGCAGTTACGCCTGGACAGGGGATTCCGGGGAGCTGTTTTTT.

The chain has TRBV11-2 and TRBJ2-3; 12 bases agree with TRBD2. Trimming took 2 bases from V and 7 from J; bases not matched to a gene: 10. The CDR3 runs to 17 residues. The germline gives CDR1 SGHAT, CDR2 FQNNGV. In nucleotides, the CDR3 is TGTGCCAGCAGCTTAACGCCTAGCGGGGGGGCTTTACATACGCAGTATTTT. Encoded protein: CASSLTPSGGALHTQYF.

This chain connects TRBV19 to TRBJ1-1; possibly TRBD1 for D (5 bases). This CDR3 has 15 amino acids. The germline CDR1 and CDR2 sequences are LNHDA and SQIVND (reference sequence). Trimming pared 5 bases from V and 5 bases from J, leaving 18 bases between. DNA for the CDR3: TGTGCCAGTAGTGGGGAAAGGGGATTTTGGACTGAAGCTTTCTTT. Translated, it gives CASSGERGFWTEAFF.

CDR3 in amino acids: CASSPGHMNTEAFF. The CDR3 DNA sequence: TGTGCCAGCTCACCCGGACATATGAACACTGAAGCTTTCTTT. The chain employs TRBV18 and TRBJ1-1; tentatively, D is TRBD1 (5 bases). Trimming left V 3 bases short and J 0 bases short, with 8 bases between. The CDR3 extends over 14 amino acids. CDR1 and CDR2 from the germline V gene are KGHSH and LQKENI.

The V gene is TRBV4-3, the J gene TRBJ2-7; maybe TRBD2 (7 bases). The CDR3 contains 16 residues. V was trimmed by 0 bases and J by 4 bases, leaving 16 bases between them. Per the germline V gene, CDR1 is LGHNA and CDR2 is YSLEER. The CDR3 loop reads CASSQDYLGRGYEQYF. In DNA form, the CDR3 reads TGCGCCAGCAGCCAAGATTATCTAGGGAGGGGGTACGAGCAGTACTTC.

The rearrangement joins TRBV3-1 (or the pseudogene TRBV3-2) to TRBJ1-2, with 9 bases aligning to TRBD1. CDR1 LGHDT and CDR2 YNNKEL come from the germline V gene (reference sequence). This CDR3 has 14 residues. V shed 3 bases, J shed 6 bases, and the junction held 5 bases outside the gene matches. CDR3 DNA: TGTGCCAGCAGCCAGAGGGACAGGGCGGATGGCTACACCTTC. Translating it yields CASSQRDRADGYTF.

This chain links TRBV12-5 with TRBJ2-5, with a tentative D call TRBD1 (5 bases). The CDR3 contains 15 residues. V was clipped by 7 bases and J by 5 bases, with 20 bases between them. The germline V gene has CDR1 LGHNT and CDR2 FRNRAP. CDR3 protein: CASDGWGSAGETQYF. The CDR3 nucleotides are TGTGCTAGTGACGGGTGGGGCTCCGCCGGGGAGACCCAGTACTTC.

This clone has just one count. The rearrangement links TRBV7-9 to TRBJ1-5, with 9 nucleotides matching TRBD1. This CDR3 spans 15 amino acids. CDR1 is SEHNR and CDR2 is FQNEAQ in the germline V gene (reference sequence). The ends lost 5 bases at V and 4 bases at J; junction bases unmatched: 6. The CDR3 is CASSPTGTGNQPQHF. CDR3 sequence (DNA): TGTGCCAGCAGCCCAACCGGGACAGGGAATCAGCCCCAGCATTTT.

V and J are TRBV6-5 and TRBJ1-1; the match to TRBD1 covers 9 bases. The CDR3 runs 14 residues. Germline V gives CDR1 MNHEY, CDR2 SVGAGI. Trimming cost V 4 bases and J 3 bases; bases outside gene matches: 3. In DNA, the CDR3 is TGTGCCAGCAGTTCCGGGACAGGGTACACTGAAGCTTTCTTT. Protein: CASSSGTGYTEAFF.

The gene calls are TRBV7-3 and TRBJ2-2; maybe TRBD1 (5 bases). Between the trimmed V and J ends, which lost 3 bases and 0 bases, there was a span of 14 bases. The CDR3 extends over 17 amino acids. Germline V lookup: CDR1 SGHTA, CDR2 FQGTGA. The CDR3 reads CASSFGAWGTNTGELFF. The CDR3, as DNA: TGTGCCAGCAGCTTTGGGGCCTGGGGTACGAACACCGGGGAGCTGTTTTTT.

V and J are TRBV4-2 and TRBJ2-7; 7 bases are a match to TRBD1. The CDR3 runs to 15 residues. With V trimmed by 0 bases and J by 5 bases, 7 bases remained unmatched. Looked up from germline, CDR1 is LGHNA and CDR2 is YNFKEQ. The chain's CDR3 is CASSQERGGLDEQYF. CDR3 in DNA: TGTGCCAGCAGCCAAGAACGAGGGGGCCTGGACGAGCAGTACTTC.

The CDR3 nucleotides read TGTGCCAGCAGCCAAGACGGGGGAAGGAGCTACACCTTC. This sequence encodes CASSQDGGRSYTF. This chain links TRBV6-5 with TRBJ1-2, with TRBD1 as a possible D gene (5 bases). The CDR3 sequence is 13 residues long. Germline CDR1 is MNHEY and CDR2 is SVGAGI. V was cut by 6 bases and J by 9 bases, with 17 bases left in between.

The chain employs TRBV6-1 and TRBJ1-1; D is unclear. CDR3 length: 16 amino acids. Trimming left V 1 base short and J 0 bases short, with 12 bases between. Germline loops: CDR1 MNHNS, CDR2 SASEGT. The CDR3 DNA reads TGTGCCAGCAGTGAAGAAATGGGGAGCTTGAACACTGAAGCTTTCTTT. Translated: CASSEEMGSLNTEAFF.

This sequence joins TRBV5-1 and TRBJ2-3, with 9 bases identical to TRBD2. Germline V gives CDR1 SGHRS, CDR2 YFSETQ. The J segment lost 3 bases and the V segment lost 3 bases, leaving 8 bases of the junction unmatched. The CDR3 loop spans 16 amino acids. DNA of the CDR3: TGCGCCAGCAGCTCCCTCAGCGGGGGGACGACAGATACGCAGTATTTT. It yields the protein CASSSLSGGTTDTQYF.

The chain links TRBV15 to TRBJ2-3; 8 positions match TRBD2. The CDR3 spans 15 residues. The germline gives CDR1 LNHNV, CDR2 YYDKDF (reference sequence). The J segment lost 2 bases and the V segment lost 6 bases, leaving 7 bases of the junction unmatched. The CDR3 reads CATSVLAVNTDTQYF. The DNA of the CDR3 is TGTGCCACCAGTGTACTAGCGGTTAACACAGATACGCAGTATTTT.

This chain links TRBV10-1 with TRBJ1-2; 10 bases match TRBD1. The J segment lost 4 bases and the V segment lost 6 bases, leaving 5 bases of the junction unmatched. Germline V gene data show CDR1 as WNHNN and CDR2 as SYGVQD (reference sequence). The CDR3 contains 14 residues. The CDR3 region has the DNA TGCGCCAGCAGCCCGGGACAGGGGATCTATGGCTACACCTTC. The encoded protein is CASSPGQGIYGYTF.

In its sample, this clone was seen once. The chain has TRBV19 and TRBJ1-1; 9 bases are a match to TRBD1. The length of the CDR3 is 14 residues. Germline V gene lookup returns CDR1 LNHDA and CDR2 SQIVND (reference sequence). J gave up 5 bases and V 3 bases, and 4 bases lay outside the gene matches. The CDR3 reads CASSIGDRVTEAFF. In DNA form, the CDR3 reads TGTGCCAGTAGTATCGGGGACAGGGTGACTGAAGCTTTCTTT.

The CDR3 loop is CASSQGSTQETQYF. In DNA form, the CDR3 reads TGTGCCAGCAGCCAAGGGAGCACTCAAGAGACCCAGTACTTC. The chain is built from TRBV3-1 (or the pseudogene TRBV3-2) and TRBJ2-5; D is uncertain. Germline V lookup: CDR1 LGHDT, CDR2 YNNKEL (reference sequence). This CDR3 region has 14 residues. V was shortened by 1 base and J by 2 bases, with 8 bases between the two germline ends.

This clone was picked up a small number of times. J is TRBJ2-2 and V is TRBV7-3; D might be TRBD1 (5 bases). CDR3 size: 14 residues. Between the trimmed V and J ends, which lost 3 bases and 10 bases, there was a span of 15 bases. Per the germline V gene, CDR1 is SGHTA and CDR2 is FQGTGA. The CDR3 protein is CASSFGPGQEELFF. The CDR3 region has the DNA TGTGCCAGCAGCTTTGGCCCCGGACAAGAGGAGCTGTTTTTT.